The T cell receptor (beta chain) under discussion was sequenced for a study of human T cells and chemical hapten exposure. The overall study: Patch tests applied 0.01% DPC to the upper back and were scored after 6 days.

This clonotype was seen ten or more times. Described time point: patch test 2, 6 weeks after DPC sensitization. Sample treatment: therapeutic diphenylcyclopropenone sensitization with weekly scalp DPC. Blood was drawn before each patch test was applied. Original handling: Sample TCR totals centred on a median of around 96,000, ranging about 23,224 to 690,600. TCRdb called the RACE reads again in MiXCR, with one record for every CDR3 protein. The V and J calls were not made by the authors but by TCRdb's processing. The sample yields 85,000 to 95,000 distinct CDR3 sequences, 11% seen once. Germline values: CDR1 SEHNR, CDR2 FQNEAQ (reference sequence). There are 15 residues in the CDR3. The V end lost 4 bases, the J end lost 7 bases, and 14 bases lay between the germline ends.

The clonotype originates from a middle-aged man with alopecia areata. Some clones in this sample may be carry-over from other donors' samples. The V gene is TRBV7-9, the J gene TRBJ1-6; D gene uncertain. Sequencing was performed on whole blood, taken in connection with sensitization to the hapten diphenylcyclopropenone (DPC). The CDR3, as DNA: TGTGCCAGCAGCTCCGGCCCGAGCGGGAATTCACCCCTCCACTTT. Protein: CASSSGPSGNSPLHF.